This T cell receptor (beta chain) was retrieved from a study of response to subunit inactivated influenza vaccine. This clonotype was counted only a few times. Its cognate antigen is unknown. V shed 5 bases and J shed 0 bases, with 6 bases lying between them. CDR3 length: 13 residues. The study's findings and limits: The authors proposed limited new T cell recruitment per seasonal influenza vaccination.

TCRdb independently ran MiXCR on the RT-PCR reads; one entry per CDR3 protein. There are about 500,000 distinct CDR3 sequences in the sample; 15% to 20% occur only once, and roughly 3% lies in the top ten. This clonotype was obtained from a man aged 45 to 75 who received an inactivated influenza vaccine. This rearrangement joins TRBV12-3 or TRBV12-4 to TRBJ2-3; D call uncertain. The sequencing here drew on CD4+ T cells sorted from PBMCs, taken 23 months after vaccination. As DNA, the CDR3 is TGTGCCAGCAGTCGCAGGAGCACAGATACGCAGTATTTT. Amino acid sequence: CASSRRSTDTQYF.